This section outlines one TCR beta chain sequence together with its context. The data derive from a study of shared clonotypes between healthy human individuals. This table comes from immunoSEQ multiplex PCR, and its TCRdb copy is limited to in-frame clones, with some not included. The sample yields approximately 810,000 clones, 90% to 95% seen once. The V and J ends lost 3 bases and 1 base, in that order; junction bases with no gene match: 6. This CDR3 contains 16 residues. Germline lookup yields CDR1 SGDLS and CDR2 YYNGEE. Terminally differentiated effector memory CD45RA+ cells were excluded from the naive CD8 cells, which were CD45RO-negative and positively selected for CCR7.

This sequence joins TRBV9 and TRBJ2-2; 7 bases align to TRBD2. The sample comprised naive CD8+ T cells sorted from blood. The sequence was collected from a man between 25 and 39 years old in good health. CDR3 sequence (DNA): TGTGCCAGCAGCGAGAGGGAGGGCTGGAACACCGGGGAGCTGTTTTTT. It specifies CASSEREGWNTGELFF.